This T cell receptor beta chain was documented in a study of shared clonotypes between healthy human individuals. The CDR3 loop spans 13 amino acids. Germline V gives CDR1 GTSNPN, CDR2 SVGIG (reference sequence). The ends were cut back, 0 bases at V and 3 bases at J, with 9 bases in the middle. It was CD45RO-negative cells, positively selected for CCR7, that made up naive CD8 cells, with terminally differentiated effector memory CD45RA+ cells excluded. Some clones are missing from TCRdb's copy, which holds only in-frame ones; the method was immunoSEQ multiplex PCR. The sample lists almost 700,000 clones; about 90% were seen once.

The gene calls are TRBV30 and TRBJ2-7; D unclear. The TCR was taken from a man aged 25-45 years in good health. The sequenced material came from naive CD8+ T cells sorted from blood. The CDR3 DNA follows: TGTGCCTGGAGTGTAGGAGCAGACTACGAGCAGTACTTC. Its translation: CAWSVGADYEQYF.